Here is one T cell receptor beta chain with its context. Germline V gene lookup returns CDR1 LNHDA and CDR2 SQIVND (reference sequence). The CDR3 runs 13 residues. V was pared by 5 bases and J by 0 bases, with 7 bases between. This sample was included in a study of blood T cell repertoires in COVID-19. Study details: The analysed material was cDNA or gDNA that came from T cells, B-cell-depleted T cells, or PBMCs.

Method: immunoSEQ multiplex PCR; TCRdb's copy keeps in-frame clones and lacks some. Of around 230,000 clones in the sample, around 85% were seen once. This TCR was sampled from a woman older than 75 with acute or convalescent COVID-19. The V gene is TRBV19, the J gene TRBJ1-1, with unresolved D. The sample consisted of peripheral blood. CDR3 sequence: CASSVRVNTEAFF. The CDR3 DNA follows: TGTGCCAGTAGTGTTCGAGTGAACACTGAAGCTTTCTTT. Combining the CDR3 with reference TRBV19 and TRBJ1-1 gives the whole variable domain DGGITQSPKYLFRKEGQNVTLSCEQNLNHDAMYWYRQDPGQGLRLIYYSQIVNDFQKGDIAEGYSVSREKKESFPLTVTSAQKNPTAFYLCASSVRVNTEAFFGQGTRLTVV.